Below are 8 T cell receptor beta chains sequenced from a single sample in a study of CD8+ T cells in alopecia areata. Treatment here: oral pan-JAK inhibitor, 5-10 mg twice daily. RNA extraction and reverse transcription yielded cDNA as sequencing template. Assay: immunoSEQ multiplex PCR; the TCRdb copy retains only in-frame clones and omits some. Of 200,000 to 250,000 clones listed, less than 75% were seen once; the top ten hold around 1.5%. This material consisted of CD4+ T cells sorted from blood, taken at week 4, from a patient treated with tofacitinib. The receptor source for this set is a human donor with alopecia areata.

The chain is built from TRBV29-1 and TRBJ2-7; D possibly corresponds to TRBD1 (6 bases). Germline V CDR1 and CDR2: SQVTM, ANQGSEA. Trimming left V 2 bases short and J 2 bases short, with 13 bases between. The CDR3 has 14 amino acids. The CDR3 region is CSVEMAHRAYEQYF. Written as DNA, the CDR3 is TGCAGCGTTGAAATGGCCCACAGGGCCTACGAGCAGTACTTC.

The sample holds a few counts of this clone. The chain is built from TRBV14 and TRBJ2-2; D is unresolved. The CDR3 contains 13 residues. Trimming left V 4 bases short and J 7 bases short, with 10 bases between. CDR1 is SGHDN, CDR2 FVKESK, per germline. In DNA, the CDR3 is TGTGCCAGCAGCCTTCGTCCGGGCGGGGAGCTGTTTTTT. Its translation: CASSLRPGGELFF.

The CDR3 DNA reads as TGCAGTGGAACCAGGGGGGAGACCCAGTACTTC. It yields the protein CSGTRGETQYF. This chain joins TRBV20-1 and TRBJ2-5, with 7 bases matching TRBD1. Trimming took 7 bases from V and 5 from J; bases not matched to a gene: 4. The germline gives CDR1 DFQATT, CDR2 SNEGSKA (reference sequence). The CDR3 consists of 11 residues.

The V and J genes are TRBV29-1 and TRBJ2-7, with 7 bases that match TRBD1. This CDR3 comprises 13 residues. J gave up 6 bases and V 4 bases, and 9 bases lay outside the gene matches. Germline V gene data show CDR1 as SQVTM and CDR2 as ANQGSEA. CDR3 nucleotides: TGCAGCGTTGTGGGGACAGATGCCTCCGAGCAGTACTTC. Translated: CSVVGTDASEQYF.

The chain joins TRBV7-3 to TRBJ1-5; tentatively, D is TRBD1 (5 bases). The CDR3 is 16 amino acids. Germline V gene sequence: CDR1 SGHTA, CDR2 FQGTGA. Trimming took 5 bases from V and 9 from J, leaving 23 bases between them. CDR3 DNA: TGTGCCAGCAGCACGCGAAATCAGGGTCTGGGTATGCCCCAGCATTTT. Protein: CASSTRNQGLGMPQHF.

The chain uses TRBV11-3 and TRBJ1-2; D uncertain. CDR3 length: 16 amino acids. V lost 4 bases and J 6 bases, leaving 21 bases between the germline ends. Per the germline V gene, CDR1 is SGHNT and CDR2 is YENEEA. CDR3 nucleotide sequence: TGTGCCAGCAGCTCCGATGTGGCTCCCGGTGTCCATGGCTACACCTTC. It yields the protein CASSSDVAPGVHGYTF.

Only a few counts were recorded for this clone. The gene calls are TRBV29-1 and TRBJ1-2, with 7 bases lining up with TRBD1. The CDR3 extends over 14 amino acids. Germline V gives CDR1 SQVTM, CDR2 ANQGSEA. Germline trimming cut 1 base from V and 2 bases from J; bases unmatched to any gene: 4. The CDR3 DNA is TGCAGCGTTGAAGGACAGGGATTAAACTATGGCTACACCTTC. It codes for CSVEGQGLNYGYTF.

This clone has more than one count but fewer than ten. The chain combines TRBV29-1 with TRBJ1-2; D remains unclear. This CDR3 comprises 11 residues. The V gene lost 4 bases and the J gene lost 6 bases, with 9 bases spanning the gap. Germline V CDR1 and CDR2: SQVTM, ANQGSEA. The DNA for the CDR3 is TGCAGCGTTGTAGGCGTGGATGGCTACACCTTC. Its protein is CSVVGVDGYTF.